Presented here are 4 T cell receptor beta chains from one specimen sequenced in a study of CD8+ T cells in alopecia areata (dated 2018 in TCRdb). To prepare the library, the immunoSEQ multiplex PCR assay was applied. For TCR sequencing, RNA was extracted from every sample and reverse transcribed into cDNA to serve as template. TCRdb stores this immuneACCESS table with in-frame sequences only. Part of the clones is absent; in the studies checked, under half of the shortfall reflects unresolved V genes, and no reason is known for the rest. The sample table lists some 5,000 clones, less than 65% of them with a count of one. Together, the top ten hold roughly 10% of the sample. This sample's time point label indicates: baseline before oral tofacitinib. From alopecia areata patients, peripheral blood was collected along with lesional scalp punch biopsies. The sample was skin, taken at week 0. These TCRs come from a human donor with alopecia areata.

CDR3 bases: TGTGCCAGCAGCTTAATCGGACGCCCTAGGGATGAGCAGTTCTTC. Protein sequence: CASSLIGRPRDEQFF. The chain recombines TRBV7-3 with TRBJ2-1; no clear D gene. CDR3 size: 15 residues. V was pared by 1 base and J by 8 bases, with 15 bases between. Germline values: CDR1 SGHTA, CDR2 FQGTGA.

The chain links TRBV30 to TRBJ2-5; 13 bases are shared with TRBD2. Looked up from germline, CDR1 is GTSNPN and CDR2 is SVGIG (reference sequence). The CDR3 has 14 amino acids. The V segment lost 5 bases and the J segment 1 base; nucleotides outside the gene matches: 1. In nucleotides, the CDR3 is TGTGCCTGGGGACTAGCGGGGGCCCAAGAGACCCAGTACTTC. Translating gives CAWGLAGAQETQYF.

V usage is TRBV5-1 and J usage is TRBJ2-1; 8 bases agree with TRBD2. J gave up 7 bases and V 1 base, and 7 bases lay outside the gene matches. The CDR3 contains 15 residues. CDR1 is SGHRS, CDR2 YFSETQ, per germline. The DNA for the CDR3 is TGCGCCAGCAGCTTGCGAAGCGGGGGAGAGAATGAGCAGTTCTTC. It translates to CASSLRSGGENEQFF. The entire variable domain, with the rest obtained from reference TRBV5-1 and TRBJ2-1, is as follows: KAGVTQTPRYLIKTRGQQVTLSCSPISGHRSVSWYQQTPGQGLQFLFEYFSETQRNKGNFPGRFSGRQFSNSRSEMNVSTLELGDSALYLCASSLRSGGENEQFFGPGTRLTVL.

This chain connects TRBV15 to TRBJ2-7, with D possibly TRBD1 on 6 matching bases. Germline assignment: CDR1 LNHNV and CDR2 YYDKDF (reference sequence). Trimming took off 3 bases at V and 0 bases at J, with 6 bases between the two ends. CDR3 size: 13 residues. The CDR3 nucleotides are TGTGCCACCAGCAGGGACAGCTCCTACGAGCAGTACTTC. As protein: CATSRDSSYEQYF.